The 11 T cell receptor beta chains in this list originate from one sample, sequenced in a study of blood T cell repertoires in COVID-19. Measured with immunoSEQ multiplex PCR; TCRdb has only the in-frame clones, and not every one. The table records some 150,000 clones, approximately 80% of them present only once. The specimen was peripheral blood. These receptors all stem from a human donor in a cohort sampled during active COVID-19.

This clone occurred a few times. The chain has TRBV10-1 and TRBJ2-7; 10 bases agree with TRBD1. Germline CDR1 is WNHNN and CDR2 is SYGVQD (reference sequence). The trim removed 8 bases at V and 1 base at J, leaving 5 bases unmatched. The CDR3 has 14 amino acids. As DNA, the CDR3 is TGCGCCAGCGGGAGACAGGGGGCTTCCTACGAGCAGTACTTC. Translating it yields CASGRQGASYEQYF.

The chain links TRBV24-1 to TRBJ2-7, with TRBD1 matching over 11 bases. Looked up from germline, CDR1 is KGHDR and CDR2 is SFDVKD. The ends lost 1 base at V and 3 bases at J; junction bases unmatched: 4. This CDR3 region has 16 residues. The CDR3 here is CATSDFWDRGFYEQYF. The CDR3 DNA is TGTGCCACCAGTGATTTTTGGGACAGGGGGTTCTACGAGCAGTACTTC.

The chain employs TRBV6-2 or TRBV6-3 and TRBJ1-3; TRBD1 matches at 8 bases. The CDR3 has 15 amino acids. CDR1 is MNHEY and CDR2 is SVGEGT in the germline V gene. With V trimmed by 5 bases and J by 0 bases, 3 bases remained unmatched. The CDR3 DNA reads as TGTGCCAGCAGTGGGGACAGGAGCTCTGGAAACACCATATATTTT. It is translated as CASSGDRSSGNTIYF.

The chain recombines TRBV6-2 or TRBV6-3 with TRBJ2-3, with 7 positions matching TRBD2. V trimming: 4 bases; J trimming: 6 bases; junction bases outside the gene matches: 10. The CDR3 runs to 15 residues. Germline CDR1 MNHEY, CDR2 SVGEGT. CDR3 sequence: CASSSGAGFSDTQYF. The CDR3 DNA follows: TGTGCCAGCAGTTCTGGAGCGGGGTTTTCGGATACGCAGTATTTT.

This clone was detected a few times. The chain recombines TRBV21-1 with TRBJ1-5; the table's D call, TRBD1, was not checked against the DNA. TRBV21-1 is tagged as a pseudogene. This CDR3 has 18 amino acids. CDR3 residues: CASSKQGTSQYSNQPQHF. In nucleotides, the CDR3 is TGTGCCAGCAGCAAACAGGGGACAAGTCAATATAGCAATCAGCCCCAGCATTTT.

The chain has TRBV7-2 and TRBJ2-7, with TRBD2 matching 8 bases. The CDR3 totals 15 residues. Germline V gives CDR1 SGHTA, CDR2 FQGNSA. V lost 5 bases and J lost 3; bases outside the gene matches: 9. The CDR3 DNA follows: TGTGCCAGCAGCGGATCCGCGGGGGGTGGCTACGAGCAGTACTTC. Translation gives CASSGSAGGGYEQYF.

V gene TRBV30 combines with J gene TRBJ2-7; D possibly corresponds to TRBD1 (5 bases). Germline-derived CDR1 and CDR2 are GTSNPN and SVGIG (reference sequence). V was shortened by 3 bases and J by 3 bases, with 6 bases between the two germline ends. The CDR3 is 11 amino acids. The DNA of the CDR3 is TGTGCCTGGAGAGACAGCTACGAGCAGTACTTC. This codes for CAWRDSYEQYF.

The V and J genes are TRBV30 and TRBJ2-7; a possible D gene is TRBD2 (6 bases). The CDR3 is 12 amino acids. Germline values: CDR1 GTSNPN, CDR2 SVGIG (reference sequence). V lost 7 bases and J 3 bases, leaving 13 bases between the germline ends. DNA of the CDR3: TGTGCCTCCTCCTGGGAGGACTACGAGCAGTACTTC. This gives the protein CASSWEDYEQYF.

The chain combines TRBV6-6 with TRBJ1-5, with D possibly TRBD1 on 6 matching bases. V lost 7 bases, J lost 5 bases, and 15 bases lay in between. The CDR3 is made up of 14 amino acids. The germline gives CDR1 MNHNY, CDR2 SVGAGI (reference sequence). The CDR3, as DNA: TGTGCCAGCAAGACTACAGGGATGGATCAGCCCCAGCATTTT. Translation gives CASKTTGMDQPQHF.

This clone was found once. The rearrangement uses TRBV6-5 and TRBJ2-3; 11 bases match TRBD2. From germline, CDR1 is MNHEY and CDR2 SVGAGI. Trimming at V came to 6 bases and at J to 5 bases, leaving 4 bases not matched to a gene. This CDR3 region has 14 residues. The CDR3 DNA reads TGTGCCAGCAGCGCTACTAGCGGGGGAGATACGCAGTATTTT. Its protein is CASSATSGGDTQYF.

V and J are TRBV4-2 and TRBJ1-4; no reliable D call. CDR3 length equals 15 residues. Trimming took 3 bases from V and 6 from J, leaving 14 bases between them. Germline CDR1 LGHNA, CDR2 YNFKEQ. CDR3 loop: CASSQSAGADEKLFF. The CDR3 DNA reads TGTGCCAGCAGCCAGTCAGCAGGAGCGGATGAAAAACTGTTTTTT.